This TCR beta chain derives from a study of T cell responses to AZD1222 COVID-19 vaccine. About this clone: The antigen remains unidentified.

Study observations and caveats: Only a handful of AZD1222 recipients were seropositive at baseline. There were vaccine-associated CD4 TCRs across spike, dominant at 160-218 and 743-854. The donor cohort was predominantly white British with a female majority, and clonal diversity may have been underestimated.

The data were produced by immunoSEQ multiplex PCR, yet TCRdb's version contains in-frame clones alone and is incomplete. This table holds 90,000 to 120,000 clones, just over 90% found once. This CDR3 has 18 residues. Losses at the gene ends were 0 bases for V and 3 bases for J; bases not matched to a gene: 9. In germline, CDR1 is SGHDT, CDR2 YYEEEE. The analysis combined second doses at about 4 or about 12 weeks. The rearrangement joins TRBV5-6 to TRBJ1-2, with 12 bases matching TRBD1. This specimen consisted of peripheral blood, obtained 28 days after the second AZD1222 dose. This TCR derives from an adult who received the AZD1222 COVID-19 vaccine. DNA for the CDR3: TGTGCCAGCAGCTTGGCTGTGGGACAGGGGGCCTTATACTATGGCTACACCTTC. Residues: CASSLAVGQGALYYGYTF.